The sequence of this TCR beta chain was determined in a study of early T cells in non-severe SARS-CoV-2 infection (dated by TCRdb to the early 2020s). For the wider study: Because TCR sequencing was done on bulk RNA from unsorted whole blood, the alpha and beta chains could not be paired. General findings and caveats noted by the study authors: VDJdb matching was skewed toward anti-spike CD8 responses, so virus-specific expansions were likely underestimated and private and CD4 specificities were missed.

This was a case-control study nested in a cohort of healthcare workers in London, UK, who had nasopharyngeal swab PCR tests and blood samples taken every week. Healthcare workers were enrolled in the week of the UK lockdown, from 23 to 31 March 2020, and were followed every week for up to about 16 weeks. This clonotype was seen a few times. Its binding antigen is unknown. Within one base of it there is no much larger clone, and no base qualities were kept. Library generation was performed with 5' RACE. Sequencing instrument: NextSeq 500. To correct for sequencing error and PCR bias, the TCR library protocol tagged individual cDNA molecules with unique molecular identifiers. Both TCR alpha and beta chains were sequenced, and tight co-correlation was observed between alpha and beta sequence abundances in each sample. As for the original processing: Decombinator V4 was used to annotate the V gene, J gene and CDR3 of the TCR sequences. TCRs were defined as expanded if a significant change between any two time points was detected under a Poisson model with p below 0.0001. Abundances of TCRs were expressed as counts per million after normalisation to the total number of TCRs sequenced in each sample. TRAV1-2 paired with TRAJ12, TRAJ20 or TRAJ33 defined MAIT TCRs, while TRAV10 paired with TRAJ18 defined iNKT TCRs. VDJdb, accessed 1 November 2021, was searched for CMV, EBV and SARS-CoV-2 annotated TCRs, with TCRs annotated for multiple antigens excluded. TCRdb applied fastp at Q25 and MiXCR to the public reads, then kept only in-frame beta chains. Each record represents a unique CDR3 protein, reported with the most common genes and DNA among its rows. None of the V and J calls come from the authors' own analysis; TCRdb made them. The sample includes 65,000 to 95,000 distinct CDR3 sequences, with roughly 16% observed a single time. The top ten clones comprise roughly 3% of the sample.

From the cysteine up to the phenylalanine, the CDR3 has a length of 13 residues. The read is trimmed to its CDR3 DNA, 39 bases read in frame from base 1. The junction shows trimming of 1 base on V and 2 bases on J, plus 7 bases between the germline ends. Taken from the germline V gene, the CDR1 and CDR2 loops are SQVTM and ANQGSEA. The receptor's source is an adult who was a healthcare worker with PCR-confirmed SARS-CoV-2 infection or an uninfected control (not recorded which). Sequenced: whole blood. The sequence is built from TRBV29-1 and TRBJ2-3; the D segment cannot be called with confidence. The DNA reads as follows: TGCAGCGTTGAAGGCCCCGTCACAGATACGCAGTATTTT. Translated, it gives CSVEGPVTDTQYF.